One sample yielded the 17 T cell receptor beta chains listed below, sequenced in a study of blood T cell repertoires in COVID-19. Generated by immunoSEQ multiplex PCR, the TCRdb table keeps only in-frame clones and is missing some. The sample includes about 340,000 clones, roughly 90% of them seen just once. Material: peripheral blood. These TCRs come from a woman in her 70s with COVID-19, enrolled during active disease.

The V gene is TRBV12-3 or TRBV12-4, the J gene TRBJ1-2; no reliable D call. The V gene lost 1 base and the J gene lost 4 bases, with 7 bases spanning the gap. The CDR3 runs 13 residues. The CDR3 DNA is TGTGCCAGCAGTTTAGACAACCCCTATGGCTACACCTTC. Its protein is CASSLDNPYGYTF.

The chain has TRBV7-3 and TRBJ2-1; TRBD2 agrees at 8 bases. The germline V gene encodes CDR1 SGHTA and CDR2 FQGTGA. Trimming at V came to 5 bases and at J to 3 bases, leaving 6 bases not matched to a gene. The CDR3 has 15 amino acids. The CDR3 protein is CASSISGTFYNEQFF. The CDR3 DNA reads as TGTGCCAGCAGCATTAGCGGGACCTTCTACAATGAGCAGTTCTTC.

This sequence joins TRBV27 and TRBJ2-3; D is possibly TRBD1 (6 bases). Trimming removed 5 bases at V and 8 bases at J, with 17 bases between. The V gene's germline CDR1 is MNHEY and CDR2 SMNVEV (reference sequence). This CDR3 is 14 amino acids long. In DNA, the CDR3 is TGTGCCAGCAGTGACCCCAGGGGCGCATCTACGCAGTATTTT. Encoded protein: CASSDPRGASTQYF.

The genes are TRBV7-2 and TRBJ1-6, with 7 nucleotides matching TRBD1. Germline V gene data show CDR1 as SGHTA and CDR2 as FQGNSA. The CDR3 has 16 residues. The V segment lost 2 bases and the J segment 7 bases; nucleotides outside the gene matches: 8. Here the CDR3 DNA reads TGTGCCAGCAGCTTAAGTCGACAGGGCGGGAATTCACCCCTCCACTTT. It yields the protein CASSLSRQGGNSPLHF.

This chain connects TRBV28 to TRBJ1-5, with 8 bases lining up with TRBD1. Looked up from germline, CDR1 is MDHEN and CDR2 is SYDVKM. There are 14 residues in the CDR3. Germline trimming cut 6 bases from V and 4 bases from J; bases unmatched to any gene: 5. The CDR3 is CASREQGENQPQHF. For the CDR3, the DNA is TGTGCCAGCAGGGAACAGGGGGAAAATCAGCCCCAGCATTTT.

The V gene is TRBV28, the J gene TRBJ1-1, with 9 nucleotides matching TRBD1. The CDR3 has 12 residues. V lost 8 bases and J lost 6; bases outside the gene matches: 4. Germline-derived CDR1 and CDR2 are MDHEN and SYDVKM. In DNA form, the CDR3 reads TGTGCCAGCGGGGACAGGGCGGCTGAAGCTTTCTTT. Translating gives CASGDRAAEAFF.

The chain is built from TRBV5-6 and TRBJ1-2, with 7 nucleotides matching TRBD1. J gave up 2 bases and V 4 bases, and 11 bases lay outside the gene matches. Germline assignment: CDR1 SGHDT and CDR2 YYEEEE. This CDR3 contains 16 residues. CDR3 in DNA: TGTGCCAGCAGCGGGGGGACAGACTCTCTAAACTATGGCTACACCTTC. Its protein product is CASSGGTDSLNYGYTF.

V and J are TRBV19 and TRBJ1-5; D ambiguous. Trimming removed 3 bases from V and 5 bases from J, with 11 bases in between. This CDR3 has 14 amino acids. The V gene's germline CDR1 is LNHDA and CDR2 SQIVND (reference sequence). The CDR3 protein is CASSIAGYYQPQHF. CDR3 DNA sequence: TGTGCCAGTAGTATTGCGGGTTACTATCAGCCCCAGCATTTT.

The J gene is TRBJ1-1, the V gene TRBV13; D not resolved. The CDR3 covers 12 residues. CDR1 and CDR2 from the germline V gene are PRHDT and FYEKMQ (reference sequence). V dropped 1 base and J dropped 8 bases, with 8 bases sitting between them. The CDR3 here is CASSLELGEAFF. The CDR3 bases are TGTGCCAGCAGCTTAGAACTAGGGGAAGCTTTCTTT.

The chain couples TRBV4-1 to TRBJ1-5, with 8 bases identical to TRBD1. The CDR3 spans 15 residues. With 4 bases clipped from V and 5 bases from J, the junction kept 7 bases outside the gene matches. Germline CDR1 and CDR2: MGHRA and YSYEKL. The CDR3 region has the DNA TGCGCCAGCAGCCCCGGGACAGGACGGGATCAGCCCCAGCATTTT. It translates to CASSPGTGRDQPQHF.

CDR3: CASSGIENTEAFF. The CDR3 nucleotides are TGTGCCAGCAGTGGTATAGAGAACACTGAAGCTTTCTTT. This chain uses TRBV2 with TRBJ1-1, with D unresolved. The V and J ends lost 4 bases and 1 base respectively, with 7 bases between them. Germline lookup yields CDR1 SNHLY and CDR2 FYNNEI. The CDR3 consists of 13 residues.

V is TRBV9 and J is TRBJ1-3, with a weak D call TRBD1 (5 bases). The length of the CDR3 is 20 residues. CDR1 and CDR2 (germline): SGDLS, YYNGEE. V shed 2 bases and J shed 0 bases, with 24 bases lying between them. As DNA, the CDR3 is TGTGCCAGCAGCGTCCAAGAGTGGGGGACTGTCGACCCCTCTGGAAACACCATATATTTT. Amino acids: CASSVQEWGTVDPSGNTIYF.

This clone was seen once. CDR3 bases: TGTGCCAGCAGCTTGGAAGGCGGCAGCTCCTACAATGAGCAGTTCTTC. Amino acid sequence: CASSLEGGSSYNEQFF. The rearrangement joins TRBV5-6 to TRBJ2-1; D call uncertain. The CDR3 has 16 residues. The V gene lost 0 bases and the J gene lost 0 bases, with 10 bases spanning the gap. Germline V gene sequence: CDR1 SGHDT, CDR2 YYEEEE.

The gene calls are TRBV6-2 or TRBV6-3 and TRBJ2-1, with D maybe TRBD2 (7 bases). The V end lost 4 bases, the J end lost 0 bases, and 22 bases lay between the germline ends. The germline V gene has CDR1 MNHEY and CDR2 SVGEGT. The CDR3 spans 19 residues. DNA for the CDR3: TGTGCCAGCAGTTCGAGGGGACGGGGGGCCTTCCTCTCCTACAATGAGCAGTTCTTC. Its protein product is CASSSRGRGAFLSYNEQFF.

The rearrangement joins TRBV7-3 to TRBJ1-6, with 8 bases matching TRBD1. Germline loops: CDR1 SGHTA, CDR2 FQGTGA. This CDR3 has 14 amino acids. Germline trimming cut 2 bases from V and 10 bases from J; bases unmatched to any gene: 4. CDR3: CASSLGQGHSPLHF. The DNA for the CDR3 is TGTGCCAGCAGCTTAGGACAGGGACACTCACCCCTCCACTTT.

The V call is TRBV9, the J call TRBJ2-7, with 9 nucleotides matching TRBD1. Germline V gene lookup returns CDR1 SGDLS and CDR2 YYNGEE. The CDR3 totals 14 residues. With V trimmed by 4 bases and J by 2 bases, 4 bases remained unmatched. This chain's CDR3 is CASSPRTGAYEQYF. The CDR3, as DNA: TGTGCCAGCAGCCCCCGGACAGGGGCCTACGAGCAGTACTTC.

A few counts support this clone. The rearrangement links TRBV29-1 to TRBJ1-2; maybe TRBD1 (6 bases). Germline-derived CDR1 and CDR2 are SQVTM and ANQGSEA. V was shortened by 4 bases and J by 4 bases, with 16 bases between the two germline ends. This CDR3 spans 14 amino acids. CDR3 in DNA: TGCAGCGTTGTTGGGCAGGGGCCGGGCTATGGCTACACCTTC. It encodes CSVVGQGPGYGYTF.